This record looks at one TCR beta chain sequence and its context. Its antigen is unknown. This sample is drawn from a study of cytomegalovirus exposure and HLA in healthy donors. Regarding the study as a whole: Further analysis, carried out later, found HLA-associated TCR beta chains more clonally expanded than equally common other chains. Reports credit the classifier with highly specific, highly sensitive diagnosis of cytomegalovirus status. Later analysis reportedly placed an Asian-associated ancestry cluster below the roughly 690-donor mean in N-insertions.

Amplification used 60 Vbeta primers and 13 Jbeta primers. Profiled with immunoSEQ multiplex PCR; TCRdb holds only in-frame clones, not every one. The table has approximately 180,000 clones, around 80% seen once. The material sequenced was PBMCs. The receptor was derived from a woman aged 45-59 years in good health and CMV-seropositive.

CDR3 in amino acids: CASGYAMRKNTEAFF. DNA for the CDR3: TGTGCCAGCGGATATGCGATGAGGAAGAACACTGAAGCTTTCTTT. The rearrangement joins TRBV6-5 to TRBJ1-1, with unresolved D. The germline gives CDR1 MNHEY, CDR2 SVGAGI. The CDR3 contains 15 residues. V lost 8 bases and J lost 1, with 17 bases in between.